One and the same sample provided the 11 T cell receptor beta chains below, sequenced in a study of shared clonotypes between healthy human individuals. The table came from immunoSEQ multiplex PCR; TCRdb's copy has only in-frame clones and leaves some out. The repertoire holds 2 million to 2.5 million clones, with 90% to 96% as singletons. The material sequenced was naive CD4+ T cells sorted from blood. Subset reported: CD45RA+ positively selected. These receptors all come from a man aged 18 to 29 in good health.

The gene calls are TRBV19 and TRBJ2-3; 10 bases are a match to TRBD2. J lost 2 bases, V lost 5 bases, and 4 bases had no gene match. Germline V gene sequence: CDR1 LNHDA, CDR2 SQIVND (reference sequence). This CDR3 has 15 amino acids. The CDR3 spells CASSLGLADTDTQYF. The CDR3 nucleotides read TGTGCCAGTAGTCTCGGACTAGCGGACACAGATACGCAGTATTTT.

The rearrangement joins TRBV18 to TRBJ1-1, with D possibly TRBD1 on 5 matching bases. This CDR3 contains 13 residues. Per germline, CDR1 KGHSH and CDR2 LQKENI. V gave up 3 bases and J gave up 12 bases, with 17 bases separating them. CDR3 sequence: CASSPGTSLGTFF. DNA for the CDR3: TGTGCCAGCTCACCTGGGACTTCCCTAGGGACTTTCTTT.

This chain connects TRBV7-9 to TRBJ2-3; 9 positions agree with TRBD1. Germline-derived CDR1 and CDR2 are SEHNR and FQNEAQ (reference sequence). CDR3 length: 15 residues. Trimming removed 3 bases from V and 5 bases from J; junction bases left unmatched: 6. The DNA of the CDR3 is TGTGCCAGCAGCTTGGGGGACAGGGCACAAGATACGCAGTATTTT. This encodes CASSLGDRAQDTQYF.

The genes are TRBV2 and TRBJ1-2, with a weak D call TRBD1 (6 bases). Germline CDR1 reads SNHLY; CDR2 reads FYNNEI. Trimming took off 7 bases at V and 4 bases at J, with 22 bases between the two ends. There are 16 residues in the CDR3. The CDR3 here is CASMEQGLLLSYGYTF. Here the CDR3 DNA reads TGTGCCAGCATGGAACAGGGACTCCTTTTGAGCTATGGCTACACCTTC.

The CDR3 protein is CASSESWTTEQFF. CDR3 nucleotide sequence: TGTGCCAGCAGTGAAAGCTGGACGACCGAACAGTTCTTC. V and J are TRBV2 and TRBJ2-1; D is unresolved. The CDR3 totals 13 residues. Germline V gene lookup returns CDR1 SNHLY and CDR2 FYNNEI. Trimming shortened V by 2 bases and J by 13 bases, and 15 bases separated the two germline ends.

The CDR3 DNA sequence: TGTGCCTGGAGTCGAGGATCAACTAATGAAAAACTGTTTTTT. Its protein product is CAWSRGSTNEKLFF. The rearrangement links TRBV30 to TRBJ1-4; D is uncertain. The germline V and J ends were trimmed by 2 bases and 0 bases, with 7 bases remaining between them. Germline V gene lookup returns CDR1 GTSNPN and CDR2 SVGIG (reference sequence). The CDR3 contains 14 residues.

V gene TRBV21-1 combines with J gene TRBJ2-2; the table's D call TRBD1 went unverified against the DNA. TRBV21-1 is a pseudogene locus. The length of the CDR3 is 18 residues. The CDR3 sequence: CASSKGYRRKTNTGELFF. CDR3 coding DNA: TGTGCCAGCAGCAAAGGGTACCGCAGGAAAACTAACACCGGGGAGCTGTTTTTT.

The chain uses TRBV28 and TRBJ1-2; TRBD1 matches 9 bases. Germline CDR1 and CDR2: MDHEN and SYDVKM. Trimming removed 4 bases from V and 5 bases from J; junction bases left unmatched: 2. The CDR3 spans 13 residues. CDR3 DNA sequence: TGTGCCAGCAGTTACGGGACAGGGTATGGCTACACCTTC. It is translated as CASSYGTGYGYTF.

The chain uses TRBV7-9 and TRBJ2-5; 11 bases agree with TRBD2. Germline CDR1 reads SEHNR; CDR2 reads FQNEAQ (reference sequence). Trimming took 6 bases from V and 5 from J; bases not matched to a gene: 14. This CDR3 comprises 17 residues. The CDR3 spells CASRPPLTSGELETQYF. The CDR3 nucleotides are TGTGCCAGCAGGCCCCCTCTGACTAGCGGGGAGCTGGAGACCCAGTACTTC.

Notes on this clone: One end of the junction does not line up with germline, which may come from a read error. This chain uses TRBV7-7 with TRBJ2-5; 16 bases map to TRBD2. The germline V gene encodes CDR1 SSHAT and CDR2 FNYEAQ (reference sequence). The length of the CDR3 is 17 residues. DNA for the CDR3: TGTGCTAGCAGCCGGGGACTAGCGGGAGGGACACGTGAGACCCAGTACTTC. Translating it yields CASSRGLAGGTRETQYF.

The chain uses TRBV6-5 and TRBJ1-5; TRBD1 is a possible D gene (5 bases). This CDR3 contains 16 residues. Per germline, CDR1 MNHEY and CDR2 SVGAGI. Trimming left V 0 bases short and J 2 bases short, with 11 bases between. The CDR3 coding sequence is TGTGCCAGCAGTTACTCGGGAGGGACGGGCAATCAGCCCCAGCATTTT. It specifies CASSYSGGTGNQPQHF.